The clone carrying this TCR beta chain showed up many times. Its matching antigen is unknown. CDR1 and CDR2 from the germline V gene are DFQATT and SNEGSKA (reference sequence). J was trimmed by 2 bases and V by 4 bases; bases with no gene match: 13. The CDR3 length is 16 residues. The data originate from a study of T-cell reconstitution after alpha-beta-depleted transplantation in children. Unique molecular identifiers were built into the TCRbeta library. Each CDR3 protein is one row after TCRdb ran MiXCR on the PCR reads. Among approximately 110,000 distinct CDR3 sequences listed, more than 20% were seen once. Study-wide findings and caveats: The authors attributed T-cell counts and diversity one year after transplant mostly to newly produced T cells.

Source: PBMCs, mostly from graft donor cells, taken 180 days after TCRalphabeta/CD19-depleted stem cell transplant. The receptor was derived from a male patient under 10 years old who had a stem cell transplant for chronic granulomatous disease, so the T cells may come from the graft donor. V gene TRBV20-1 combines with J gene TRBJ2-7, with TRBD2 matching over 8 bases. The DNA for the CDR3 is TGCAGTGCTACACTGCCAGGACTAGCAATCCCCTACGAGCAGTACTTC. It codes for CSATLPGLAIPYEQYF.